The clone carrying this T cell receptor (beta chain) was seen ten or more times. What it recognizes is unknown. The length of the CDR3 is 10 residues. Trimming removed 8 bases from V and 4 bases from J, with 2 bases in between. Germline V CDR1 and CDR2: MNHEY, SVGAGI. The data were obtained in a study of T-cell reconstitution after alpha-beta-depleted transplantation in children. During its preparation, the TCRbeta library received unique molecular identifiers. Via MiXCR, TCRdb re-called the PCR reads, giving one row per CDR3 protein. This repertoire shows roughly 100,000 distinct CDR3 sequences, about 7.5% found once; its top ten account for about a sixth. Findings of the study overall: Expanded clones from the graft, numbering several hundred, reportedly supplied alpha-beta T cells about two months after transplant.

The TCR comes from a boy younger than 10 with acute lymphoblastic leukemia, due to receive a stem cell transplant. The gene calls are TRBV6-5 and TRBJ1-4; D is uncertain. Source: PBMCs, taken before TCRalphabeta/CD19-depleted stem cell transplant. In DNA, the CDR3 is TGTGCCAGCCTTAATGAAAAACTGTTTTTT. It is translated as CASLNEKLFF.